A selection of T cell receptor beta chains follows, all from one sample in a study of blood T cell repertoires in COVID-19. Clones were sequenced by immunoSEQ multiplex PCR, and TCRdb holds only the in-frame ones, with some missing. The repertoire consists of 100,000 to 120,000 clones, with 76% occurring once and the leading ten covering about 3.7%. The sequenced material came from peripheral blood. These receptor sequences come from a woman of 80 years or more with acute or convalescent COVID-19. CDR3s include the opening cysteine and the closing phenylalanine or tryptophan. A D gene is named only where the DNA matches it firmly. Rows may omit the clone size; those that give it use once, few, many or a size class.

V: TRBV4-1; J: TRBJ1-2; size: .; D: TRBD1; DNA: TGCGCCAGCAGCCAAGATGCGGGACAGAACTATGGCTACACCTTC; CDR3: CASSQDAGQNYGYTF
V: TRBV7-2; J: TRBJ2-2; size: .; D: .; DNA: TGTGCCAGCAGCTTAGGGGGCGATCCGTCCGGGGAGCTGTTTTTT; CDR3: CASSLGGDPSGELFF
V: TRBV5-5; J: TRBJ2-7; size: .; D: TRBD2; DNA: TGTGCCAGCAGCCTTTTGGGCGGGAGGTTCTCCTACGAGCAGTACTTC; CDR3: CASSLLGGRFSYEQYF
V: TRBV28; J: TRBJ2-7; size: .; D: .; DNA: TGTGCCAGCAGTTTATCGGCAGGTACCCCTTTCCCGGAGTACTTC; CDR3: CASSLSAGTPFPEYF
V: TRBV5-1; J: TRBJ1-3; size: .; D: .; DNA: TGCGCCAGCAGCCCGTCTTACTCTGGAAACACCATATATTTT; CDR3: CASSPSYSGNTIYF
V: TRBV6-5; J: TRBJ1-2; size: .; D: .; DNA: TGTGCCAGCAGTTACTCGAAGGGGGGGCTTGGCTATGGCTACACCTTC; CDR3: CASSYSKGGLGYGYTF
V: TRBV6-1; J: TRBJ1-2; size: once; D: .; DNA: TGTGCCAGCAGTGAAGCGCGTCGGTATGGCTACACCTTC; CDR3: CASSEARRYGYTF
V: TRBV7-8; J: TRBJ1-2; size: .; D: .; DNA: TGTGCCAGCAGCAAAGGACAGCCCGCTAACTATGGCTACACCTTC; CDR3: CASSKGQPANYGYTF
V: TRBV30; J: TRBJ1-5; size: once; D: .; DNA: TGTGCCTGGAGGGCGGATAGCAATCAGCCCCAGCATTTT; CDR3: CAWRADSNQPQHF
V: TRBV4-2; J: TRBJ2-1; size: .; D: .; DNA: TGTGCCAGCAGCCAAGTGGAGCGAGATGAGCAGTTCTTC; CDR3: CASSQVERDEQFF
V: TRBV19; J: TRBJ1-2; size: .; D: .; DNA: TGTGCCAGTAGTATAAACGGGCTAGGGGGCTATGGCTACACCTTC; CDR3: CASSINGLGGYGYTF
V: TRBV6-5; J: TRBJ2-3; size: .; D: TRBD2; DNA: TGTGCCAGCAGTTACTCACTAGCGGGGGGGGTAGATACGCAGTATTTT; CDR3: CASSYSLAGGVDTQYF
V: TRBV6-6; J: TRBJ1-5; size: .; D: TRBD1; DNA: TGTGCCAGCAGTACTGCCGGGACAGGGAGTGGGCCCCAGCATTTT; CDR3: CASSTAGTGSGPQHF
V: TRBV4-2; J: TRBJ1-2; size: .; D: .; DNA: TGTGCCAGCAGCCAAGATAGAGGTCCCTATGGCTACACCTTC; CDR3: CASSQDRGPYGYTF
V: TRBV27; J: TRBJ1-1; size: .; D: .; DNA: TGTGCCAGCAGTCCACGACAGAGTAACACTGAAGCTTTCTTT; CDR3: CASSPRQSNTEAFF
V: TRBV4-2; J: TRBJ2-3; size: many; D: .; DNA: TGTGCCAGCAGGGTAGACGGGGGAGATACGCAGTATTTT; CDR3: CASRVDGGDTQYF
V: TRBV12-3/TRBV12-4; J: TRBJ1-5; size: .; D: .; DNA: TGTGCCAGCAGTCACCCAGGGGAGCCCCAGCATTTT; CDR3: CASSHPGEPQHF
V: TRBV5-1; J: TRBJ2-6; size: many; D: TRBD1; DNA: TGCGCCAGCACAGGGGGCGCTGGGGCCAACGTCCTGACTTTC; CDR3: CASTGGAGANVLTF
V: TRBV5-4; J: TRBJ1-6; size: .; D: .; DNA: TGTGCCAGCAGCCCAGGTGGTGGGCAGGGAGGTGCACCCCTCCACTTT; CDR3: CASSPGGGQGGAPLHF
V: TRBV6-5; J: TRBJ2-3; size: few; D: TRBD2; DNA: TGTGCCAGCAGCGCCGGACTAGCGGGTACGCAGTATTTT; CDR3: CASSAGLAGTQYF
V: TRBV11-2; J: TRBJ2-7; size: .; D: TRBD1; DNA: TGTGCCAGCAGCTTAGACGACAGGGTGGAGCAGTACTTC; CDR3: CASSLDDRVEQYF
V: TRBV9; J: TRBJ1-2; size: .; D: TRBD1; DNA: TGTGCCAGCACCCCCCGGGACAGGGACAGCATCTATGGCTACACCTTC; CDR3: CASTPRDRDSIYGYTF
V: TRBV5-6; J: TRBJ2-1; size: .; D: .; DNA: TGTGCCAGCAGCTCATACAATGAGCAGTTCTTC; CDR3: CASSSYNEQFF
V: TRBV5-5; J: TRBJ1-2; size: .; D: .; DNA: TGTGCCAGCAGCGGAGGGCACTATGGCTACACCTTC; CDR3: CASSGGHYGYTF
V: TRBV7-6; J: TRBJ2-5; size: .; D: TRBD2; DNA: TGTGCCAGCAGCACCACTAGCGGGGGTTACCAAGAGACCCAGTACTTC; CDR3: CASSTTSGGYQETQYF
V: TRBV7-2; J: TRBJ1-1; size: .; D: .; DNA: TGTGCCAGCAGCTTAGGGGGTCGGGAGGCGCCTTTCTTT; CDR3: CASSLGGREAPFF
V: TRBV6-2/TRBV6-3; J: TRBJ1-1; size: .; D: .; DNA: TGTGCCAGCAGCACGGGAACTGAAGCTTTCTTT; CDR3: CASSTGTEAFF
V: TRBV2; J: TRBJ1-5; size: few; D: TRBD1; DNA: TGTGCCAGCAGACAGACAGGGGGCAATCAGCCCCAGCATTTT; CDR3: CASRQTGGNQPQHF
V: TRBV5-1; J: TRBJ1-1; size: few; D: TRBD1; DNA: TGCGCCAGCAGCTTGTCAGGGGGGAACACTGAAGCTTTCTTT; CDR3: CASSLSGGNTEAFF
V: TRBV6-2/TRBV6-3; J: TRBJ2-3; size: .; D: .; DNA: TGTGCCAGCAGTAGCCGAGGAGATACGCAGTATTTT; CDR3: CASSSRGDTQYF
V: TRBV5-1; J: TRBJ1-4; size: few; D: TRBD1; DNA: TGCGCCAGCAGCTCAGGACAGGGGAGGGAGAAACTGTTTTTT; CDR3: CASSSGQGREKLFF
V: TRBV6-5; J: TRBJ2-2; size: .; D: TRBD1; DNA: TGTGCCAGCAGAATTGGACAGGGGTTTACCGGGGAGCTGTTTTTT; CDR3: CASRIGQGFTGELFF
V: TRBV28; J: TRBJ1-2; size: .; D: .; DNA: TGTGCCAGCAGTCCCCCGACTGGGGGGTATGGCTACACCTTC; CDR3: CASSPPTGGYGYTF
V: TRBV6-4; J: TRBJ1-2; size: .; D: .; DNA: TGTGCCAGCAGTGACGGACAGAGCACCGGCTACACCTTC; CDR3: CASSDGQSTGYTF
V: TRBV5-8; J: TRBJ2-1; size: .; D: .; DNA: TGTGCCAGCACCCTGGGGCAGGCGTACAATGAGCAGTTCTTC; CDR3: CASTLGQAYNEQFF
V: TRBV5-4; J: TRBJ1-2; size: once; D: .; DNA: TGTGCCAGCAGCTTGGTAGGAGACTATGGCTACACCTTC; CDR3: CASSLVGDYGYTF
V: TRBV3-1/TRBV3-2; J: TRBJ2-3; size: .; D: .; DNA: TGTGCCAGCAGCCAAGACCGGCGGAATACGCAGTATTTT; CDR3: CASSQDRRNTQYF
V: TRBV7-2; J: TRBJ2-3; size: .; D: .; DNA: TGTGCCAGCAGCTTACAAGCGGCATATAGCACAGATACGCAGTATTTT; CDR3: CASSLQAAYSTDTQYF
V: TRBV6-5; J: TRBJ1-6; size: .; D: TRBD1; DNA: TGTGCCAGCTACCCTCCGGGACAGGGTTCACCCCTCCACTTT; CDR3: CASYPPGQGSPLHF
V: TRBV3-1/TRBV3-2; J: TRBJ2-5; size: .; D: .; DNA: TGTGCCAGCAGCCTTAGTACGAGGGGGGGCCAAGAGACCCAGTACTTC; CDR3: CASSLSTRGGQETQYF
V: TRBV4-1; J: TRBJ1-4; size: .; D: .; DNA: TGCGCCAGCAGCCAAGAACGGGCTGGCGGGGGAATCGATGAAAAACTGTTTTTT; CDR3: CASSQERAGGGIDEKLFF
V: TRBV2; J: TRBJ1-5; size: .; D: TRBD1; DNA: TGTGCCAGCAGTGTTGGGACAGGGCATCAGCCCCAGCATTTT; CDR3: CASSVGTGHQPQHF